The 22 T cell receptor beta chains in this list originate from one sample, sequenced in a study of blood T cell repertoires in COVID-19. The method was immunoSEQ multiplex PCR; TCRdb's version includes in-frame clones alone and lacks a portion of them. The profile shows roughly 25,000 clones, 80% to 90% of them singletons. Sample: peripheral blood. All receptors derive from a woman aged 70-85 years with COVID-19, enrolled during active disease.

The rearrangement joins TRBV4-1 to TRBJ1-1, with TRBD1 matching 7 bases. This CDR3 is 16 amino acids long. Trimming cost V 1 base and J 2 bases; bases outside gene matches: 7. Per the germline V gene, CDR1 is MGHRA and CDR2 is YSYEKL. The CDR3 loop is CASSQGAGGYNTEAFF. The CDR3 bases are TGCGCCAGCAGCCAAGGGGCAGGGGGATATAACACTGAAGCTTTCTTT.

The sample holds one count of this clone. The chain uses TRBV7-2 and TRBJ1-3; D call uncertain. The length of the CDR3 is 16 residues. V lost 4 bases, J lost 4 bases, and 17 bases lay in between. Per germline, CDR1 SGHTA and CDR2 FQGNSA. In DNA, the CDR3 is TGTGCCAGCAGCTCTCAGAGGGTCGGTTCAGGAAACACCATATATTTT. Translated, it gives CASSSQRVGSGNTIYF.

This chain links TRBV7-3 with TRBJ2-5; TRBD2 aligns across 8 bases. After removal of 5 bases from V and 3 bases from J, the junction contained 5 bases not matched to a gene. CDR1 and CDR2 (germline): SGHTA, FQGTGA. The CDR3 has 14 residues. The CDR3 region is CASSPSGGEETQYF. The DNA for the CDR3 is TGTGCCAGCAGCCCCTCGGGGGGGGAAGAGACCCAGTACTTC.

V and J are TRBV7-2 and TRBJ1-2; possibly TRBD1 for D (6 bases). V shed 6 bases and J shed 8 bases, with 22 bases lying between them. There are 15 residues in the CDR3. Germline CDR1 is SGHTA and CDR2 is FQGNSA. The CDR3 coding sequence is TGTGCCAGCAGACCGGACAGCTTGATAACGGGGGGCTACACCTTC. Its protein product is CASRPDSLITGGYTF.

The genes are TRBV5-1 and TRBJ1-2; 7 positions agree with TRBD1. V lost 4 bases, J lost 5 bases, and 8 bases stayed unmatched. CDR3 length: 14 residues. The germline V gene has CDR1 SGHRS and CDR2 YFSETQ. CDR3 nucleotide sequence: TGCGCCAGCAGCCAAGGGACAGCTCCTTATGGCTACACCTTC. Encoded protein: CASSQGTAPYGYTF.

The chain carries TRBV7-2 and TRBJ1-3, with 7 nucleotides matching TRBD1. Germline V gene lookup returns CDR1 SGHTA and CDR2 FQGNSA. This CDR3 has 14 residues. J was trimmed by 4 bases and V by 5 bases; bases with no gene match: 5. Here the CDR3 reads CASSAGTAGNTIYF. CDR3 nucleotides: TGTGCCAGCAGCGCGGGGACAGCCGGAAACACCATATATTTT. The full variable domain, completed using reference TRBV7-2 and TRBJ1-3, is GAGVSQSPSNKVTEKGKDVELRCDPISGHTALYWYRQSLGQGLEFLIYFQGNSAPDKSGLPSDRFSAERTGGSVSTLTIQRTQQEDSAVYLCASSAGTAGNTIYFGEGSWLTVV.

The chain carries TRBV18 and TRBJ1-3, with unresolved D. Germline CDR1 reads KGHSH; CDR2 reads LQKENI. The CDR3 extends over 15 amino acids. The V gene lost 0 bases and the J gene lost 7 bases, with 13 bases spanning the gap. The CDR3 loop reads CASSPPVSGINTIYF. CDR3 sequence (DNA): TGTGCCAGCTCACCACCGGTCTCGGGGATTAACACCATATATTTT.

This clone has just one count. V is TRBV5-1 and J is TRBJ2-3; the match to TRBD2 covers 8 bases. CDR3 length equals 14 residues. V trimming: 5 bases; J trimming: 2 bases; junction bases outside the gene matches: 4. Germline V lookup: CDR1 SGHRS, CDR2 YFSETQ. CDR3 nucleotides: TGCGCCAGCAGAACGGGGGGGATCACAGATACGCAGTATTTT. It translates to CASRTGGITDTQYF. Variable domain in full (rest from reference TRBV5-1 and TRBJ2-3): KAGVTQTPRYLIKTRGQQVTLSCSPISGHRSVSWYQQTPGQGLQFLFEYFSETQRNKGNFPGRFSGRQFSNSRSEMNVSTLELGDSALYLCASRTGGITDTQYFGPGTRLTVL.

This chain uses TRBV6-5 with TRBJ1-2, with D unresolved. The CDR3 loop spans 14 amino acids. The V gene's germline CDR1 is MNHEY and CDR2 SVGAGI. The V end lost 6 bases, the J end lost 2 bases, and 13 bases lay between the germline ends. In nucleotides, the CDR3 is TGTGCCAGCAGGTGGACTGAACCAAACTATGGCTACACCTTC. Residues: CASRWTEPNYGYTF.

The CDR3 DNA is TGCGCCAGCAGCCAAGATAAGACAGGGGGGGTTAATAATGAAAAACTGTTTTTT. It encodes CASSQDKTGGVNNEKLFF. The rearrangement links TRBV4-1 to TRBJ1-4; 9 positions agree with TRBD1. CDR3 size: 18 residues. With 0 bases clipped from V and 4 bases from J, the junction kept 9 bases outside the gene matches. From germline, CDR1 is MGHRA and CDR2 YSYEKL.

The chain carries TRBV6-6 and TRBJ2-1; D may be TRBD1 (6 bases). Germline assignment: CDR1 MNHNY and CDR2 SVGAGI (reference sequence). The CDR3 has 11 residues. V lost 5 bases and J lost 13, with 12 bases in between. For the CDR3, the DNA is TGTGCCAGCAGTCCACAGGGTTTCCAGTTCTTC. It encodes CASSPQGFQFF.

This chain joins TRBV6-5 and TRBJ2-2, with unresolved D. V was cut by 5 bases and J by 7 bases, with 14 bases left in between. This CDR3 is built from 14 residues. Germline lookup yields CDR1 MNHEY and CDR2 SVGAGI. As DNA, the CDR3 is TGTGCCAGCAGTATTCGAGACAAACTCGGGGAGCTGTTTTTT. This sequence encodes CASSIRDKLGELFF.

In DNA, the CDR3 is TGTGCCACCAGCAGAGATACAGGGGCCTACTATGGCTACACCTTC. This encodes CATSRDTGAYYGYTF. The genes are TRBV15 and TRBJ1-2, with TRBD1 matching over 7 bases. Germline values: CDR1 LNHNV, CDR2 YYDKDF (reference sequence). Trimming cost V 0 bases and J 3 bases; bases outside gene matches: 4. The CDR3 runs 15 residues.

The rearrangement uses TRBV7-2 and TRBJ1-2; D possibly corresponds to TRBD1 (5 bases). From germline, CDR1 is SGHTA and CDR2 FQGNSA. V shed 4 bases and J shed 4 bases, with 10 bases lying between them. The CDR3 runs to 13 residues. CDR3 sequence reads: CASSSQGLYGYTF. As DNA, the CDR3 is TGTGCCAGCAGCTCCCAGGGCCTCTATGGCTACACCTTC.

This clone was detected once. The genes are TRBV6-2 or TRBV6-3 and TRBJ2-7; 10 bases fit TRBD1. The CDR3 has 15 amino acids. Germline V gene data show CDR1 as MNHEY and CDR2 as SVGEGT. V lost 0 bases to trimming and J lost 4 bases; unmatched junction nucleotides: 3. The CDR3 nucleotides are TGTGCCAGCAGTTACTCGGGACAGGGGTGGTACGAGCAGTACTTC. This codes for CASSYSGQGWYEQYF.

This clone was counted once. The CDR3 sequence: CASSYAGVIIQYF. The DNA of the CDR3 is TGTGCCAGCAGTTACGCAGGGGTGATCATTCAGTACTTC. J is TRBJ2-4 and V is TRBV6-2 or TRBV6-3; weak D call: TRBD1 (6 bases). The length of the CDR3 is 13 residues. The germline gives CDR1 MNHEY, CDR2 SVGEGT. V lost 2 bases, J lost 9 bases, and 11 bases lay in between.

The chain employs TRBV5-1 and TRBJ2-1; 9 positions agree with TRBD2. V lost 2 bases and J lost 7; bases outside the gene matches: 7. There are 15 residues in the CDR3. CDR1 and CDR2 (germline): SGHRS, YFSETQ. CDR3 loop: CASSFSGGSGNEQFF. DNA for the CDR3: TGCGCCAGCAGCTTTAGCGGGGGCTCAGGGAATGAGCAGTTCTTC.

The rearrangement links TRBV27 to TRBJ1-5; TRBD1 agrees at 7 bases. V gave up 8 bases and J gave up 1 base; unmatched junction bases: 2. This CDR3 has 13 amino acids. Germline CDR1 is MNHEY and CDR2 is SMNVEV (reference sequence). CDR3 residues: CASGTESNQPQHF. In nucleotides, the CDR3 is TGTGCCAGCGGGACAGAAAGCAATCAGCCCCAGCATTTT.

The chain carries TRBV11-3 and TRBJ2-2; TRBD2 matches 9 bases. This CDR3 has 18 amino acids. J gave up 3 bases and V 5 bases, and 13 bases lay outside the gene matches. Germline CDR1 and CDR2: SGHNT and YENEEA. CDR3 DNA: TGTGCCAGCAGCCCTGGACTAGCGAGAGGAGGATACACCGGGGAGCTGTTTTTT. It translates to CASSPGLARGGYTGELFF.

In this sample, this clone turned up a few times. The CDR3 sequence: CASSSESTGGLVEEQFF. DNA of the CDR3: TGTGCCAGCAGCTCAGAGTCTACAGGGGGCCTCGTAGAGGAGCAGTTCTTC. The V gene is TRBV5-8, the J gene TRBJ2-1; 9 nucleotides agree with TRBD1. V was clipped by 3 bases and J by 10 bases; unmatched bases: 17. The CDR3 contains 17 residues. Germline CDR1 and CDR2: SGHTS and YDEGEE. Supplemented by reference TRBV5-8 and TRBJ2-1, the full variable domain reads EAGVTQSPTHLIKTRGQQATLRCSPISGHTSVYWYQQALGLGLQFLLWYDEGEERNRGNFPPRFSGRQFPNYSSELNVNALELEDSALYLCASSSESTGGLVEEQFFGPGTRLTVL.

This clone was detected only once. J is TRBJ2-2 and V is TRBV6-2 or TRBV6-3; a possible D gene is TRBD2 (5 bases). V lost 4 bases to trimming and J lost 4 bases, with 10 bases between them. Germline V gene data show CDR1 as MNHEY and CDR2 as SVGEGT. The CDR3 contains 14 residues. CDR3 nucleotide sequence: TGTGCCAGCAGTTTTGCGGGCGGCACCGGGGAGCTGTTTTTT. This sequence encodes CASSFAGGTGELFF.

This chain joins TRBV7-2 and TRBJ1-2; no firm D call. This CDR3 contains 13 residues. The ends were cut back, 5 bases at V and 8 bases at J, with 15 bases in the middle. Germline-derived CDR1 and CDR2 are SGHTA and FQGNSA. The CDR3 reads CASSIGYGGGYTF. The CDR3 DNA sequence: TGTGCCAGCAGCATCGGCTATGGAGGAGGCTACACCTTC.